This T cell receptor beta chain is drawn from a study of T-cell memory formation after mild COVID-19. Study findings and constraints: Pre-infection memory contained some responding clones, which suggested that cross-reactive memory had joined.

CDR1 is MGHDK and CDR2 is SYGVNS in the germline V gene. This CDR3 is built from 13 residues. The V and J ends lost 2 bases and 10 bases, in that order; junction bases with no gene match: 2. This clonotype has more than one count but fewer than ten. Its cognate antigen is unknown. MiXCR, run by TCRdb on the 5' RACE reads, gives a single entry per CDR3 protein. The repertoire holds about 170,000 distinct CDR3 sequences, 10% to 15% seen once, with 3.3% in the top ten. Sample: PBMCs or a T cell subset sorted from them (not recorded which). The receptor comes from a man between 18 and 29 years old who had mild COVID-19 (a few samples of this study predate the infection). Cell type and time point are not known. The chain is built from TRBV25-1 and TRBJ1-4, with 9 bases aligning to TRBD1. The CDR3 DNA is TGTGCCAGCAGTGAACAGGACAGGGGAAAACTGTTTTTT. This codes for CASSEQDRGKLFF.